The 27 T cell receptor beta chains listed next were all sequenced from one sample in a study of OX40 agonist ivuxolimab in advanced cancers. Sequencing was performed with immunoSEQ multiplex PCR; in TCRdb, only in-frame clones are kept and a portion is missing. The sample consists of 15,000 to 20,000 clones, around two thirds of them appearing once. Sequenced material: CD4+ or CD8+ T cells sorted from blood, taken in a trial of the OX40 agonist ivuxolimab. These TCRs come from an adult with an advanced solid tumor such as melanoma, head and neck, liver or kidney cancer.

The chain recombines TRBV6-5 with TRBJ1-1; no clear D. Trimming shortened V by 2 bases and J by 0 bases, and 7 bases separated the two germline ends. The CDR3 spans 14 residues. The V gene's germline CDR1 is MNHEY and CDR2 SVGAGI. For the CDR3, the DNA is TGTGCCAGCAGTTACGGTGGGGTGAACACTGAAGCTTTCTTT. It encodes CASSYGGVNTEAFF.

For the CDR3, the DNA is TGTGCCAGCAGCTTACTCAGGGACGGCTACACCTTC. It is translated as CASSLLRDGYTF. J is TRBJ1-2 and V is TRBV7-9; tentative D call: TRBD1 (5 bases). Looked up from germline, CDR1 is SEHNR and CDR2 is FQNEAQ (reference sequence). The CDR3 contains 12 residues. Trimming stripped 2 bases from V and 8 bases from J, with 9 bases between. Full variable domain (remainder filled in from reference TRBV7-9 and TRBJ1-2): DTGVSQNPRHKITKRGQNVTFRCDPISEHNRLYWYRQTLGQGPEFLTYFQNEAQLEKSRLLSDRFSAERPKGSFSTLEIQRTEQGDSAMYLCASSLLRDGYTFGSGTRLTVV.

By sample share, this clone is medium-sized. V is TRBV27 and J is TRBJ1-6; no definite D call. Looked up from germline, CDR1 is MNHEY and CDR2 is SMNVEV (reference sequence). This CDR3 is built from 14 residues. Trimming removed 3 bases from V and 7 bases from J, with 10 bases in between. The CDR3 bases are TGTGCCAGCAGTTTGGGAGGAATCAATTCACCCCTCCACTTT. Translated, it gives CASSLGGINSPLHF.

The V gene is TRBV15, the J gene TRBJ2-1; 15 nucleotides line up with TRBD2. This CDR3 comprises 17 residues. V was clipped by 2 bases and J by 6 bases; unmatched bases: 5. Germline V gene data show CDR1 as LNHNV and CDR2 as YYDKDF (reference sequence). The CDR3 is CATSRSGLAGGRNEQFF. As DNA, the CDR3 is TGTGCCACCAGCAGATCCGGACTAGCGGGGGGGCGCAATGAGCAGTTCTTC. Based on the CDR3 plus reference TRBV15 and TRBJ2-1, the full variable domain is DAMVIQNPRYQVTQFGKPVTLSCSQTLNHNVMYWYQQKSSQAPKLLFHYYDKDFNNEADTPDNFQSRRPNTSFCFLDIRSPGLGDTAMYLCATSRSGLAGGRNEQFFGPGTRLTVL.

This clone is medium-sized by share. CDR3 amino acids: CASIEWAGASYEQYF. The CDR3 bases are TGTGCCAGCATAGAATGGGCGGGGGCAAGCTACGAGCAGTACTTC. V usage is TRBV6-1 and J usage is TRBJ2-7; maybe TRBD2 (7 bases). V lost 7 bases and J 3 bases, leaving 19 bases between the germline ends. Germline loops: CDR1 MNHNS, CDR2 SASEGT. The CDR3 covers 15 residues.

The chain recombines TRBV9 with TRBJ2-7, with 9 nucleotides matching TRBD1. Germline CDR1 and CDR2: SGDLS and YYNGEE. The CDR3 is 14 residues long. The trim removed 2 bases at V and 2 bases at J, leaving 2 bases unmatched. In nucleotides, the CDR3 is TGTGCCAGCAGCGTCGGGACAGGGACCTACGAGCAGTACTTC. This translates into CASSVGTGTYEQYF.

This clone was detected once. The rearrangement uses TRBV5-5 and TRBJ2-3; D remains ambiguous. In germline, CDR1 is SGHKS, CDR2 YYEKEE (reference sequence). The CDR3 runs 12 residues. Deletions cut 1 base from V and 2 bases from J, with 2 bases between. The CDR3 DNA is TGTGCCAGCAGCTTGTCCACAGATACGCAGTATTTT. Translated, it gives CASSLSTDTQYF.

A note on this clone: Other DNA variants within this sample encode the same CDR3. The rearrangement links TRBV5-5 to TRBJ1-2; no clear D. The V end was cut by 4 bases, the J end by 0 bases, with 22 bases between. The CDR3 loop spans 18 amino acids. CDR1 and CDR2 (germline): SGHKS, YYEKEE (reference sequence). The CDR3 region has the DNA TGTGCCAGCAGCGAACGGGTCCTTCAAATGTTAACTAACTATGGCTACACCTTC. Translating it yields CASSERVLQMLTNYGYTF.

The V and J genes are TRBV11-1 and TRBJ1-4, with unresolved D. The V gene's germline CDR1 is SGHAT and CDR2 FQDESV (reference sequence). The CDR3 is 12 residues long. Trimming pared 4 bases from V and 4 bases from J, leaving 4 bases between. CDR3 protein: CASSSNNEKLFF. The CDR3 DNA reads TGTGCCAGCAGCTCCAATAATGAAAAACTGTTTTTT. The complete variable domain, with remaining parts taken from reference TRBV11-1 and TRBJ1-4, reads EAEVAQSPRYKITEKSQAVAFWCDPISGHATLYWYRQILGQGPELLVQFQDESVVDDSQLPKDRFSAERLKGVDSTLKIQPAELGDSAMYLCASSSNNEKLFFGSGTQLSVL.

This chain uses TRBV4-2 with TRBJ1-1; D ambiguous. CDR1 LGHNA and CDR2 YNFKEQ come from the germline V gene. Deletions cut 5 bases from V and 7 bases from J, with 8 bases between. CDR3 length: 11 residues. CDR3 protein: CASSTTNEAFF. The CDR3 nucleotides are TGTGCCAGCAGCACGACCAATGAAGCTTTCTTT.

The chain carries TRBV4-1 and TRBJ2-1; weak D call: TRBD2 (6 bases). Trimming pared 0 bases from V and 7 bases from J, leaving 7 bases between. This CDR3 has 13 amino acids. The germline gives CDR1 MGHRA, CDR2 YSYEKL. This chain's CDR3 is CASSQDGGNEQFF. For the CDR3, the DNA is TGCGCCAGCAGCCAAGATGGGGGGAATGAGCAGTTCTTC.

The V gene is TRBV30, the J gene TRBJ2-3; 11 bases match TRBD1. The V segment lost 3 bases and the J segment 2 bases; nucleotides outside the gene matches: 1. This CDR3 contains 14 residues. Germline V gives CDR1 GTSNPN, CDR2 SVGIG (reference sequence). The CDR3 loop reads CAWRDRGLTDTQYF. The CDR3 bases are TGTGCCTGGAGGGACAGGGGGCTCACAGATACGCAGTATTTT. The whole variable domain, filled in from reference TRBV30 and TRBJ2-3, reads SQTIHQWPATLVQPVGSPLSLECTVEGTSNPNLYWYRQAAGRGLQLLFYSVGIGQISSEVPQNLSASRPQDRQFILSSKKLLLSDSGFYLCAWRDRGLTDTQYFGPGTRLTVL.

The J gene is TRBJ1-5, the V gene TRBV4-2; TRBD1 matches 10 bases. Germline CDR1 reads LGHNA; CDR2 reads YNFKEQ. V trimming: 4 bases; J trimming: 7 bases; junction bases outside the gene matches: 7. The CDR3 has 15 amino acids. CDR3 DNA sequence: TGTGCCAGCAGCCTTGGACAGGGGGTTGGCCAGCCCCAGCATTTT. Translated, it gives CASSLGQGVGQPQHF.

The chain's CDR3 is CASSFHTGELFF. CDR3 DNA sequence: TGCGCCAGCAGCTTTCACACCGGGGAGCTGTTTTTT. This chain uses TRBV5-1 with TRBJ2-2; unclear D gene. With 2 bases removed from V and 3 bases from J, the gap between germline ends came to 2 bases. Germline lookup yields CDR1 SGHRS and CDR2 YFSETQ. The CDR3 runs 12 residues.

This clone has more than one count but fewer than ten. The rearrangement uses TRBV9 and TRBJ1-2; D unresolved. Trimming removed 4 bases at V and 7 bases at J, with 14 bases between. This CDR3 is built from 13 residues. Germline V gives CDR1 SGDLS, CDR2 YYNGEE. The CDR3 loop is CASSPHSRGGYTF. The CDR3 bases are TGTGCCAGCAGCCCTCACTCCCGGGGTGGCTACACCTTC. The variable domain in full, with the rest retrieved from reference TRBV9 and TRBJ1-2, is DSGVTQTPKHLITATGQRVTLRCSPRSGDLSVYWYQQSLDQGLQFLIQYYNGEERAKGNILERFSAQQFPDLHSELNLSSLELGDSALYFCASSPHSRGGYTFGSGTRLTVV.

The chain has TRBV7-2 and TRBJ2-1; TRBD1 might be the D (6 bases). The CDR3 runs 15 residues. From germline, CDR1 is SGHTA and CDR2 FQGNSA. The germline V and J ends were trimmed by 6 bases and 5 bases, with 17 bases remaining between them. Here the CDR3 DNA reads TGTGCCAGCAGTTCACAGGGAGCCGGACACAATGAGCAGTTCTTC. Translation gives CASSSQGAGHNEQFF.

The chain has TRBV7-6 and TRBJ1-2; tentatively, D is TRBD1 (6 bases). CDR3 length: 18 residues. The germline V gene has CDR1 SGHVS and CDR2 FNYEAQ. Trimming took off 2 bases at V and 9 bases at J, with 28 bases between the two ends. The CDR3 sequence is CASSLSGGGSHPTRSYTF. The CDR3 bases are TGTGCCAGCAGCTTATCGGGAGGGGGGTCACACCCAACCAGGAGCTACACCTTC.

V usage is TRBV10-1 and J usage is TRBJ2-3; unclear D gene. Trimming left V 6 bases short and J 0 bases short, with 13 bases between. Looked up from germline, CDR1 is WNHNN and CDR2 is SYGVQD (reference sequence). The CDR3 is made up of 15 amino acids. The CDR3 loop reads CASRQTLDSTDTQYF. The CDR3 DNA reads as TGCGCCAGCAGACAGACGCTGGATAGCACAGATACGCAGTATTTT.

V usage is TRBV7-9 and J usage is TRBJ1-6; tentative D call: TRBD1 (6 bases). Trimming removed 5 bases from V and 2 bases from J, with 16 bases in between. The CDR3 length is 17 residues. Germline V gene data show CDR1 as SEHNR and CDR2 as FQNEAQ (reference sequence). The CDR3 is CASSTEPGETYNSPLHF. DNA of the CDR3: TGTGCCAGCAGCACCGAACCAGGGGAAACCTATAATTCACCCCTCCACTTT.

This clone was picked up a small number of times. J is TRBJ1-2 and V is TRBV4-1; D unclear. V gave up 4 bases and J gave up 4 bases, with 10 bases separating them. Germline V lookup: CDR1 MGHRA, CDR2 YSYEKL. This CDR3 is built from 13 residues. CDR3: CASSLKTFYGYTF. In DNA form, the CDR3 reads TGCGCCAGCAGCCTAAAGACGTTCTATGGCTACACCTTC.

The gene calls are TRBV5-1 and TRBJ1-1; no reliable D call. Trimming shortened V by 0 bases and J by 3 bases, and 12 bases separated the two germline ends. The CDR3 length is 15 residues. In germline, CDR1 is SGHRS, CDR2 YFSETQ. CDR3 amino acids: CASSLGAGYYTEAFF. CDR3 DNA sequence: TGCGCCAGCAGCTTGGGGGCCGGTTACTACACTGAAGCTTTCTTT.

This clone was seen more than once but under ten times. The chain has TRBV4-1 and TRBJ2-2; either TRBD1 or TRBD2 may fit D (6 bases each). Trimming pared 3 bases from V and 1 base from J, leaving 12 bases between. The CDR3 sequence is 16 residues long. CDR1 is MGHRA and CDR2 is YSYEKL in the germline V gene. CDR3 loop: CASSQVRGLNTGELFF. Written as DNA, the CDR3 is TGCGCCAGCAGCCAGGTACGGGGGCTGAACACCGGGGAGCTGTTTTTT.

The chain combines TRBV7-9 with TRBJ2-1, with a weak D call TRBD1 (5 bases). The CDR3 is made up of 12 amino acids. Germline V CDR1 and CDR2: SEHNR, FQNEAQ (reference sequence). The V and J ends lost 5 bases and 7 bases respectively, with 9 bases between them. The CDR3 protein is CASSAPGNEQFF. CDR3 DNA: TGTGCCAGCAGCGCGCCAGGGAATGAGCAGTTCTTC.

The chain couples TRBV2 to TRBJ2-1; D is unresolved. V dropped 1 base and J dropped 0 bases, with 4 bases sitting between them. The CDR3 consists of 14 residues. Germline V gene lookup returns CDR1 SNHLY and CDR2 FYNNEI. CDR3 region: CASSEDSSYNEQFF. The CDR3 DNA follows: TGTGCCAGCAGTGAAGACAGCTCCTACAATGAGCAGTTCTTC.

CDR3 loop: CASSLFASPSGNTIYF. Written as DNA, the CDR3 is TGTGCCAGCAGCTTATTTGCCAGTCCCTCTGGAAACACCATATATTTT. The rearrangement links TRBV7-8 to TRBJ1-3; D remains unclear. Trimming cost V 2 bases and J 0 bases, with 11 bases left between them. The CDR3 is made up of 16 amino acids. Looked up from germline, CDR1 is SGHVS and CDR2 is FQNEAQ.

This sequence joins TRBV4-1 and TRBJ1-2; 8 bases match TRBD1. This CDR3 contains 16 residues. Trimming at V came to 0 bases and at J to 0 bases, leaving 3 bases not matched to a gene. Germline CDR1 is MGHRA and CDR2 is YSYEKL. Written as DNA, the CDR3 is TGCGCCAGCAGCCAAGATCAGGACAGGGCTAACTATGGCTACACCTTC. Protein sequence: CASSQDQDRANYGYTF.

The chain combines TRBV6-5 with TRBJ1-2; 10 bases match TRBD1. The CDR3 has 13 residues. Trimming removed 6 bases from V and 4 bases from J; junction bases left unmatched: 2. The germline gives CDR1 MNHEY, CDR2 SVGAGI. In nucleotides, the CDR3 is TGTGCCAGCAGGGACAGGGGGGCCTATGGCTACACCTTC. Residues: CASRDRGAYGYTF.